The clone carrying this TCR beta chain was picked up a small number of times. The target antigen is unknown. Germline assignment: CDR1 LGHNA and CDR2 YSLEER. V lost 0 bases and J lost 8, with 20 bases in between. This CDR3 contains 17 residues. This specimen comes from a study of T cell repertoires in cytomegalovirus infection. Study-level information: Carrying CMV and the relevant HLA type showed in public TCR beta signatures. Whole-study findings and limits: Carriers of CMV and the relevant HLA type were discriminated by public TCR beta frequency. HLA-C-restricted CMV-specific TCR beta clonotypes were dominant in the ex vivo response.

Each CDR3 protein gets one entry after TCRdb re-called the reads with MiXCR. The sample lists approximately 240,000 distinct CDR3 sequences; approximately 13% were seen once. The sequenced material came from PBMCs. The sequence was obtained from a human donor in good health (CMV status not recorded). Some clones in this sample may be carry-over from other donors' samples. This chain connects TRBV4-3 to TRBJ2-1; TRBD2 is a possible D gene (7 bases). The CDR3 DNA sequence: TGCGCCAGCAGCCAAGATTACGGGGGGCCCCCCTTTGATGAGCAGTTCTTC. This gives the protein CASSQDYGGPPFDEQFF.